The clone carrying this T cell receptor (beta chain) occurred a few times. The record originates from a study of blood T cell repertoires in COVID-19. The CDR3 is made up of 15 amino acids. Between the trimmed V and J ends, which lost 0 bases and 9 bases, there was a span of 12 bases. CDR1 ENHRY and CDR2 SYGVKD come from the germline V gene. Assay used: immunoSEQ multiplex PCR; TCRdb lists only in-frame clones, some missing. This table has 100,000 or so clones, roughly 90% appearing once. The sequence derives from a man in his fifties or sixties with active COVID-19. This chain connects TRBV10-3 to TRBJ1-6; maybe TRBD1 (6 bases). The sequencing sample was made of peripheral blood. The CDR3 sequence: CAISESQGLGSPLHF. The CDR3 nucleotides read TGTGCCATCAGTGAGTCACAGGGATTAGGTTCACCCCTCCACTTT.